These 8 T cell receptor beta chains originate from one sample sequenced in a study of blood T cell repertoires in COVID-19. Profiling relied on immunoSEQ multiplex PCR, and the TCRdb table lists in-frame clones only, not all of them. Counted here are roughly 100,000 clones, 80% to 90% occurring once; the ten biggest clones make up roughly 15%. The specimen sequenced was peripheral blood. The receptors come from a man aged 45-60 years with acute or convalescent COVID-19.

The J gene is TRBJ2-7, the V gene TRBV9; 8 positions agree with TRBD2. Per germline, CDR1 SGDLS and CDR2 YYNGEE. This CDR3 has 16 amino acids. Germline trimming cut 2 bases from V and 7 bases from J; bases unmatched to any gene: 14. The CDR3 loop reads CASSVDPGLVRREQYF. In DNA, the CDR3 is TGTGCCAGCAGCGTCGACCCGGGACTAGTTCGACGGGAGCAGTACTTC.

J is TRBJ2-7 and V is TRBV3-1 (or the pseudogene TRBV3-2); 7 positions agree with TRBD2. The CDR3 runs 15 residues. V dropped 4 bases and J dropped 3; count of bases not matched to a gene: 9. The germline V gene has CDR1 LGHDT and CDR2 YNNKEL (reference sequence). The DNA for the CDR3 is TGTGCCAGCAGCCCCCGTTCGGGGGGACTCTACGAGCAGTACTTC. Translated, it gives CASSPRSGGLYEQYF.

The rearrangement links TRBV9 to TRBJ2-5; 7 bases fit TRBD2. V trimming: 4 bases; J trimming: 3 bases; junction bases outside the gene matches: 12. This CDR3 contains 16 residues. Germline CDR1 is SGDLS and CDR2 is YYNGEE. DNA of the CDR3: TGTGCCAGCAGCCCCCCCCGCGGGAGTGGAAAAGAGACCCAGTACTTC. It codes for CASSPPRGSGKETQYF.

The rearrangement uses TRBV4-2 and TRBJ2-7; the match to TRBD2 covers 10 bases. Germline V CDR1 and CDR2: LGHNA, YNFKEQ. V shed 5 bases, J shed 1 base, and the junction held 8 bases outside the gene matches. The CDR3 runs 16 residues. CDR3 DNA sequence: TGTGCCAGCAGCGAAACTAGCGGGACTCTATCCTACGAGCAGTACTTC. Encoded protein: CASSETSGTLSYEQYF.

A single count supports this clone. This rearrangement joins TRBV7-9 to TRBJ2-7, with 15 bases identical to TRBD2. V trimming: 5 bases; J trimming: 6 bases; junction bases outside the gene matches: 5. The CDR3 contains 15 residues. Germline V gene lookup returns CDR1 SEHNR and CDR2 FQNEAQ (reference sequence). CDR3 coding DNA: TGTGCCAGCAGCCTCCAGGGACTAGCGGGAGGCGAGCAGTACTTC. This translates into CASSLQGLAGGEQYF.

The V and J genes are TRBV10-1 and TRBJ2-7; 10 bases agree with TRBD2. This CDR3 is 15 amino acids long. CDR1 WNHNN and CDR2 SYGVQD come from the germline V gene (reference sequence). J lost 2 bases, V lost 4 bases, and 5 bases had no gene match. The CDR3 spells CASSVGSGRAYEQYF. CDR3 DNA: TGCGCCAGCAGTGTCGGGAGCGGGAGGGCCTACGAGCAGTACTTC.

The V and J genes are TRBV10-1 and TRBJ2-3; D is perhaps TRBD1 (5 bases). Germline values: CDR1 WNHNN, CDR2 SYGVQD (reference sequence). The length of the CDR3 is 14 residues. The V end lost 4 bases, the J end lost 0 bases, and 8 bases lay between the germline ends. CDR3 DNA: TGCGCCAGCAGTGGGGCAGGGAGCACAGATACGCAGTATTTT. This sequence encodes CASSGAGSTDTQYF.

V and J are TRBV7-2 and TRBJ1-5, with a weak D call TRBD1 (5 bases). The CDR3 consists of 16 residues. Per germline, CDR1 SGHTA and CDR2 FQGNSA. V gave up 1 base and J gave up 5 bases, with 15 bases separating them. CDR3 sequence: CASSLDFGAVDQPQHF. The CDR3 DNA follows: TGTGCCAGCAGCTTAGACTTTGGGGCAGTCGATCAGCCCCAGCATTTT.